The 3 T cell receptor beta chains below come from one sample, sequenced in a study of T cells after posttransplantation cyclophosphamide. The table came from immunoSEQ multiplex PCR; TCRdb's copy has only in-frame clones and leaves some out. The sample shows 36,000 or so clones, none of them appearing just once. The sequenced material came from PBMCs. These receptor sequences come from a girl aged 10-17 years in good health, CMV-negative, and a related stem cell transplant donor.

This clone was picked up many times. The rearrangement uses TRBV7-2 and TRBJ1-4, with 8 bases aligning to TRBD1. There are 15 residues in the CDR3. V lost 8 bases to trimming and J lost 8 bases; unmatched junction nucleotides: 13. Germline values: CDR1 SGHTA, CDR2 FQGNSA. The CDR3 region is CASALTGTGDEKLFF. CDR3 bases: TGTGCCAGCGCGTTAACCGGGACAGGAGACGAAAAACTGTTTTTT.

The sample holds many counts of this clone. The DNA for the CDR3 is TGTGCCAGCAGTGCAGGGCAGGGGGCCTTTTACGAGCAGTACTTC. Translated: CASSAGQGAFYEQYF. The chain couples TRBV2 to TRBJ2-7, with 8 bases aligning to TRBD1. There are 15 residues in the CDR3. Germline V CDR1 and CDR2: SNHLY, FYNNEI. V trimming: 4 bases; J trimming: 4 bases; junction bases outside the gene matches: 9.

This clone was seen at least ten times. V is TRBV28 and J is TRBJ2-5, with 11 bases fitting TRBD2. The CDR3 is 18 residues long. Germline lookup yields CDR1 MDHEN and CDR2 SYDVKM. V shed 4 bases, J shed 5 bases, and the junction held 15 bases outside the gene matches. CDR3 bases: TGTGCCAGCAGTTCGACTAGCGGGATGATGGGATATCGGGAGACCCAGTACTTC. Residues: CASSSTSGMMGYRETQYF.